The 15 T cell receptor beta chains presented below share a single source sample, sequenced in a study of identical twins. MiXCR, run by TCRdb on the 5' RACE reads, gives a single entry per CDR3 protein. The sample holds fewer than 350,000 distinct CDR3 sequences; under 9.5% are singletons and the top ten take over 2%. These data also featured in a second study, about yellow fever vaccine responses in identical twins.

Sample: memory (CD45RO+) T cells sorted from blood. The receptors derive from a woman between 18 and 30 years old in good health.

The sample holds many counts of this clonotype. The CDR3 nucleotides read TGCAGTGCTAGAAAAGGGACCGATGGCTACACCTTC. Residues: CSARKGTDGYTF. This chain joins TRBV20-1 and TRBJ1-2, with D possibly matching TRBD1 (5 bases). Germline-derived CDR1 and CDR2 are DFQATT and SNEGSKA (reference sequence). Between the trimmed V and J ends, which lost 2 bases and 6 bases, there was a span of 10 bases. The CDR3 consists of 12 residues.

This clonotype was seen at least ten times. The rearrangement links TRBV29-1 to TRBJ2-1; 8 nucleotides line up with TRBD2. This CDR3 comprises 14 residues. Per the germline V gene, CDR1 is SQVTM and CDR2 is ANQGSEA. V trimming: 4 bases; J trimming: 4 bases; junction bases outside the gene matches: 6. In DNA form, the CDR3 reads TGCAGCGTTGTGGAGGGACTAGAATACAATGAGCAGTTCTTC. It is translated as CSVVEGLEYNEQFF.

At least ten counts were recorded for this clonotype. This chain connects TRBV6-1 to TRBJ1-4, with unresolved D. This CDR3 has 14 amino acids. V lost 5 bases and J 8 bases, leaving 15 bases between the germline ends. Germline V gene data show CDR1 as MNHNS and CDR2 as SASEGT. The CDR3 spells CASSSGGGREKLFF. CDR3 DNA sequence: TGTGCCAGCAGTAGCGGTGGAGGAAGGGAAAAACTGTTTTTT.

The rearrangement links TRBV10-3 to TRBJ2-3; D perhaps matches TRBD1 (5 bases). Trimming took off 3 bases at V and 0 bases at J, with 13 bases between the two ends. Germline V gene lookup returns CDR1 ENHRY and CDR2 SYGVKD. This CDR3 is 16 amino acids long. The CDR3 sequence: CAISEGVSPSTDTQYF. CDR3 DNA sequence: TGTGCCATCAGTGAAGGGGTAAGCCCTAGCACAGATACGCAGTATTTT.

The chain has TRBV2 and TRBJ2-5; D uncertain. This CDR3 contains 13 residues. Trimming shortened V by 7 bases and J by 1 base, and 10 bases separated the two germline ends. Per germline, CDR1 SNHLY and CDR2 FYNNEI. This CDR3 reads CASNRPGQETQYF. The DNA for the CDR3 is TGTGCCAGCAATCGACCGGGCCAAGAGACCCAGTACTTC.

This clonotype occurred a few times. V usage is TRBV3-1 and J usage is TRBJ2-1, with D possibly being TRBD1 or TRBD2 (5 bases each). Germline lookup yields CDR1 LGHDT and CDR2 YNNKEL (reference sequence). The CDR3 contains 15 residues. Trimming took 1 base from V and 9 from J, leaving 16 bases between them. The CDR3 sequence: CASSQVRPGTGEQFF. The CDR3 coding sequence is TGTGCCAGCAGCCAAGTAAGACCCGGGACGGGTGAGCAGTTCTTC.

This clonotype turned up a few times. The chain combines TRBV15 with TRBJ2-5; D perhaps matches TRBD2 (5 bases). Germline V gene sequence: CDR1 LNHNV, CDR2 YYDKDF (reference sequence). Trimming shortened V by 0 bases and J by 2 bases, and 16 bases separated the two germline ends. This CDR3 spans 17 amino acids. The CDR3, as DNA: TGTGCCACCAGCAGAGATCCCGGCACGGGAAGACAAGAGACCCAGTACTTC. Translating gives CATSRDPGTGRQETQYF.

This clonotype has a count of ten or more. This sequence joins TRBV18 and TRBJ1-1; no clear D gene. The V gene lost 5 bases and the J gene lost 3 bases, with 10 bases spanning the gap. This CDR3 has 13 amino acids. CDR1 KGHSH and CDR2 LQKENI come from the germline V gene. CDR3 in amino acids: CASSGSEHTEAFF. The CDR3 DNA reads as TGTGCCAGCTCAGGCTCAGAACACACTGAAGCTTTCTTT.

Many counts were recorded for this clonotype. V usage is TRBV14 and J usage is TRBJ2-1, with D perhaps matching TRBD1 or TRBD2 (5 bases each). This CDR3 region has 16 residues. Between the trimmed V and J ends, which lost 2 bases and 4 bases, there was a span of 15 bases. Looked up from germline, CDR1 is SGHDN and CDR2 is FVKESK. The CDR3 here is CASSQSRGGLYNEQFF. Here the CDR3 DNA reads TGTGCCAGCAGCCAATCCCGGGGCGGGCTATACAATGAGCAGTTCTTC.

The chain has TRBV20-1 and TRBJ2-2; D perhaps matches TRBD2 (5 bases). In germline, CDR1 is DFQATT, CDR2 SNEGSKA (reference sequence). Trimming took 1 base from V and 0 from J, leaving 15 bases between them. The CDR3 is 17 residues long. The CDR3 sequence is CSARGREGPANTGELFF. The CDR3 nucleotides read TGCAGTGCTAGAGGTCGGGAAGGGCCCGCGAACACCGGGGAGCTGTTTTTT.

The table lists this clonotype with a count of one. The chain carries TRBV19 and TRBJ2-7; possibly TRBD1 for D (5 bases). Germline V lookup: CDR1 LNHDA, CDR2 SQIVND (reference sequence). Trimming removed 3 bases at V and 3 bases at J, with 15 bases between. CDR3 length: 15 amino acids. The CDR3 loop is CASSIQAGSSYEQYF. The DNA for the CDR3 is TGTGCCAGTAGTATTCAGGCAGGGTCTAGCTACGAGCAGTACTTC.

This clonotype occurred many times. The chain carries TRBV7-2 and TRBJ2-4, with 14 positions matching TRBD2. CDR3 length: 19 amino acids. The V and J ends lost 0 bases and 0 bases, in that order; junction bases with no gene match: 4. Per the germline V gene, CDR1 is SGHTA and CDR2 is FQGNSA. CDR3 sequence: CASSLAPGLAGEAKNIQYF. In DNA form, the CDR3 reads TGTGCCAGCAGCTTAGCTCCGGGACTAGCGGGAGAAGCCAAAAACATTCAGTACTTC.

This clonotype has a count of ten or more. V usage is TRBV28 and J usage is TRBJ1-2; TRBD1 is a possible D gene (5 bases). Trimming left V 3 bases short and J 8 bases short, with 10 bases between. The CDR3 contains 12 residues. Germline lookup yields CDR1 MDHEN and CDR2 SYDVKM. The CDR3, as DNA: TGTGCCAGCAGTTTTCTGAAGGGGGGCTACACCTTC. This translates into CASSFLKGGYTF.

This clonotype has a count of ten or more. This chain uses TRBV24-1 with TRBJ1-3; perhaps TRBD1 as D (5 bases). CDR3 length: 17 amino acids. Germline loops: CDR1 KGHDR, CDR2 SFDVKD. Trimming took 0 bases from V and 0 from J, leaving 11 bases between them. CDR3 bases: TGTGCCACCAGTGATTTGACAGGTCGAAGCTCTGGAAACACCATATATTTT. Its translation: CATSDLTGRSSGNTIYF.

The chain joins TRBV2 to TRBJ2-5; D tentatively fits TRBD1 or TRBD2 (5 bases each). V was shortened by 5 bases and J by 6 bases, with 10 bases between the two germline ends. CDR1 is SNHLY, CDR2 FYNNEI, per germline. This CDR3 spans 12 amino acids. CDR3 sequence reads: CASSLSGQTQYF. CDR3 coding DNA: TGTGCCAGCAGTCTCTCGGGGCAGACCCAGTACTTC.